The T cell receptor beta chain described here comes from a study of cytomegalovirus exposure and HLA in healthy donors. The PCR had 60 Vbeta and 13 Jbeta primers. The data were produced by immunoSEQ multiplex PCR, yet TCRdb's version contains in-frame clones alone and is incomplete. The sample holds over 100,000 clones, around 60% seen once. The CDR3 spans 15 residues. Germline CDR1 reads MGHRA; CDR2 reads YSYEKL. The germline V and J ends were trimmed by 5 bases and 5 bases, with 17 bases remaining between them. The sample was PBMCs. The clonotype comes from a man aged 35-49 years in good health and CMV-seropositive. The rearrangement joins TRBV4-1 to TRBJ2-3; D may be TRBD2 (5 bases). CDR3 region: CASSKDFQLLDTQYF. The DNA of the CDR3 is TGCGCCAGCAGCAAGGACTTCCAATTGCTAGATACGCAGTATTTT.